These T cell receptor beta chains were read from a single sample in a study of T cells in Graves' hyperthyroidism and ophthalmopathy. One entry per CDR3 protein, called by TCRdb with MiXCR from the multiplex PCR reads. The data hold 500,000 to 600,000 distinct CDR3 sequences, with 40% to 50% observed a single time. The sequenced material came from peripheral blood or thyroid tissue (not recorded which). Receptors were obtained from an adult woman with Graves' disease, either hyperthyroidism or ophthalmopathy (not recorded which). CDR3s include the opening cysteine and the closing phenylalanine or tryptophan. The D gene is left open where the match is weak. Clone size, where shown, is once, few, many, or a class for clones that have expanded.

v_call,j_call,clone_size,d_call,cdr3_aa,cdr3_nt
TRBV7-8,TRBJ1-2,.,TRBD1,CASGQQGNYGYTF,TGTGCCAGCGGCCAACAGGGGAACTATGGCTACACCTTC
TRBV11-2,TRBJ1-3,many,.,CASSLDFAGNTIYF,TGTGCCAGCAGCCTAGACTTCGCTGGAAACACCATATATTTT
TRBV7-9,TRBJ1-2,.,.,CASSPEGVLPVGYTF,TGTGCCAGCAGCCCAGAAGGGGTGCTCCCGGTGGGCTACACCTTC
TRBV11-2,TRBJ1-1,many,.,CASSFGLRTEAFF,TGTGCCAGCAGCTTCGGGTTACGCACTGAAGCTTTCTTT
TRBV25-1,TRBJ1-2,.,TRBD1,CASSRQGDNYGYTF,TGTGCCAGCAGCAGACAGGGAGACAACTATGGCTACACCTTC
TRBV24-1,TRBJ1-5,many,TRBD1,CASQGINQPQHF,TGTGCCTCACAGGGGATCAATCAGCCCCAGCATTTT
TRBV29-1,TRBJ1-1,.,.,CSVRQGRSDTEAFF,TGCAGCGTTCGTCAGGGGAGGTCGGACACTGAAGCTTTCTTT
TRBV10-3,TRBJ2-2,many,TRBD2,CAISVGPGERGSNTGELFF,TGTGCCATCAGTGTGGGCCCCGGGGAGCGGGGATCGAACACCGGGGAGCTGTTTTTT
TRBV7-2,TRBJ1-6,.,.,CASSLGEPPLHF,TGTGCCAGCAGCTTAGGAGAACCACCCCTCCACTTT
TRBV18,TRBJ1-2,.,TRBD1,CASSPPGQGYGYTF,TGTGCCAGCTCACCACCGGGACAGGGGTATGGCTACACCTTC
TRBV20-1,TRBJ1-4,few,.,CSAGPGGLLGPEKLFF,TGCAGTGCTGGGCCTGGGGGGCTTCTTGGCCCTGAAAAACTGTTTTTT
TRBV24-1,TRBJ1-2,few,.,CATSDLFGYTF,TGTGCCACCAGTGATTTGTTTGGCTACACCTTC
TRBV14,TRBJ1-2,once,.,CASSPKGTQGNYGYTF,TGTGCCAGCAGCCCTAAGGGGACACAGGGCAACTATGGCTACACCTTC
TRBV11-2,TRBJ1-6,many,.,CASSLKQGFYNSPLHF,TGTGCCAGCAGCTTGAAGCAGGGGTTCTATAATTCACCCCTCCACTTT
TRBV4-2,TRBJ1-4,few,.,CASSQDPGQGNEKLFF,TGTGCCAGCAGCCAAGATCCGGGGCAGGGCAATGAAAAACTGTTTTTT
TRBV28,TRBJ2-2,.,.,CASKVARPNTGELFF,TGTGCCAGCAAGGTGGCCAGACCGAACACCGGGGAGCTGTTTTTT
TRBV9,TRBJ2-2,many,TRBD1,CASSGRTGNTGELFF,TGTGCCAGCAGCGGACGGACAGGGAACACCGGGGAGCTGTTTTTT
TRBV12-3/TRBV12-4,TRBJ1-5,.,.,CASSLGLGIQPQHF,TGTGCCAGCAGCCTAGGGTTGGGGATTCAGCCCCAGCATTTT
TRBV5-1,TRBJ1-1,.,.,CASSPPGVMTEAFF,TGCGCCAGCAGCCCTCCGGGGGTTATGACTGAAGCTTTCTTT
TRBV2,TRBJ2-2,many,.,CASSAGASGELFF,TGTGCCAGCAGTGCGGGGGCTTCGGGGGAGCTGTTTTTT
TRBV20-1,TRBJ2-7,many,.,CSARDRSSMYEQYF,TGCAGTGCTAGAGACAGGTCCTCCATGTACGAGCAGTACTTC
TRBV12-3/TRBV12-4,TRBJ2-7,many,.,CASSLAGSSHEQYF,TGTGCCAGCAGTTTAGCGGGATCCTCCCACGAGCAGTACTTC
TRBV20-1,TRBJ1-5,.,.,CSARDFGYDQPQHF,TGCAGTGCTAGAGATTTCGGGTACGATCAGCCCCAGCATTTT
TRBV20-1,TRBJ2-7,.,TRBD2,CSARDLSGKTYEQYF,TGCAGTGCTAGAGATCTGAGCGGGAAAACCTACGAGCAGTACTTC
TRBV5-6,TRBJ2-5,many,.,CASSLKLAGETQYF,TGTGCCAGCAGCTTGAAACTAGCAGGCGAGACCCAGTACTTC
TRBV5-1,TRBJ2-7,many,.,CASSQTGSSYEQYF,TGCGCCAGCAGCCAGACCGGGTCCTCCTACGAGCAGTACTTC
TRBV2,TRBJ1-1,.,.,CVSGVRPNTEAFF,TGTGTCTCGGGTGTCCGTCCGAACACTGAAGCTTTCTTT
TRBV29-1,TRBJ1-1,many,.,CSVALTGNTEAFF,TGCAGCGTTGCGCTCACAGGGAACACTGAAGCTTTCTTT
TRBV7-3,TRBJ2-2,few,.,CASSPRGKDEQFF,TGTGCCAGCAGCCCCCGAGGCAAGGATGAGCAGTTTTTT
TRBV5-6,TRBJ1-1,many,.,CASSLLGSRNTEAFF,TGTGCCAGCAGCTTGTTGGGCTCGAGGAACACTGAAGCTTTCTTT
TRBV10-2,TRBJ2-7,few,.,CASSETGPYEQYF,TGCGCCAGCAGTGAGACCGGGCCCTACGAGCAGTACTTC
TRBV7-8,TRBJ1-2,few,.,CASSSGTNSGNTF,TGTGCCAGCAGCTCGGGGACCAACTCTGGAAACACCTTC
TRBV6-2/TRBV6-3,TRBJ1-2,many,.,CASSFGTLSGYTF,TGTGCCAGCAGTTTCGGGACACTCAGTGGCTACACCTTC
TRBV20-1,TRBJ2-7,.,.,CSARELGTHTYEQYF,TGCAGTGCTAGAGAACTAGGGACTCATACCTACGAGCAGTACTTC
TRBV20-1,TRBJ2-7,many,TRBD2,CSARSEGLAGRNSYEQYF,TGCAGTGCTAGATCAGAGGGCCTAGCGGGACGAAACTCCTACGAGCAGTACTTC
TRBV5-1,TRBJ1-2,.,.,CASHSGGGLSSLDGYTF,TGCGCCAGCCACTCGGGGGGGGGGCTTTCCTCACTCGATGGCTACACCTTC
TRBV5-1,TRBJ1-6,few,TRBD1,CASSRDSDNSPLHF,TGCGCCAGCAGCCGGGACAGTGATAATTCACCCCTCCACTTT
TRBV7-9,TRBJ1-6,.,TRBD1,CASTPAQGALNSPLHF,TGTGCCAGCACACCCGCACAGGGGGCGCTGAATTCACCCCTCCACTTT
TRBV20-1,TRBJ1-2,.,.,CSARDLSNGYGYTF,TGCAGTGCTAGAGACTTGTCCAACGGCTATGGCTACACCTTC
TRBV7-2,TRBJ1-4,.,TRBD1,CARTGGNEKLFF,TGTGCCAGGACAGGGGGAAATGAAAAACTGTTTTTT
TRBV20-1,TRBJ1-1,many,.,CSARDVAGAFF,TGCAGTGCTAGAGATGTTGCGGGGGCTTTCTTT
TRBV19,TRBJ1-5,many,.,CASSRAYQPQHF,TGTGCCAGTAGTCGGGCATATCAGCCCCAGCATTTT
TRBV14,TRBJ1-5,.,.,CASSQVASTGELF,TGTGCCAGCAGCCAAGTGGCGAGCACCGGGGAGCTGTTT
TRBV6-5,TRBJ1-1,many,.,CASRTNTGYTEAFF,TGTGCCAGCAGGACTAACACAGGGTACACTGAAGCTTTCTTT
TRBV10-1,TRBJ1-1,.,.,CASSESAGGTEAFF,TGCGCCAGCAGTGAGTCGGCGGGGGGCACTGAAGCTTTCTTT
TRBV9,TRBJ1-1,many,.,CASSEGGRNTEAFF,TGTGCCAGCAGCGAGGGGGGCAGGAACACTGAAGCTTTCTTT